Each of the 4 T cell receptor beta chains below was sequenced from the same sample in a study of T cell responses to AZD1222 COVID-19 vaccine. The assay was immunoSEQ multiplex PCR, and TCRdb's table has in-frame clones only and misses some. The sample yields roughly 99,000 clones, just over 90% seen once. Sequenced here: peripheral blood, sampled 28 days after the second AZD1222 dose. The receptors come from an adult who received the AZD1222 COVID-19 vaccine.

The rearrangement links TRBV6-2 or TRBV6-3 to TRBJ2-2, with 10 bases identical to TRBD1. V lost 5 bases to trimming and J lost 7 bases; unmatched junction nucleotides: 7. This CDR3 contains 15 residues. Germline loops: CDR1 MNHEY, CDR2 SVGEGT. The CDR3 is CASSADRGQVGELFF. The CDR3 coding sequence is TGTGCCAGCAGTGCAGACAGGGGGCAAGTCGGGGAGCTGTTTTTT.

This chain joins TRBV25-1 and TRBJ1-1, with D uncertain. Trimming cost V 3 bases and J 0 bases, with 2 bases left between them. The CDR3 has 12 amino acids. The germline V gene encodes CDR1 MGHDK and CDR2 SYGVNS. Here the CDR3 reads CASSDLNTEAFF. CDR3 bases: TGTGCCAGCAGTGATCTGAACACTGAAGCTTTCTTT.

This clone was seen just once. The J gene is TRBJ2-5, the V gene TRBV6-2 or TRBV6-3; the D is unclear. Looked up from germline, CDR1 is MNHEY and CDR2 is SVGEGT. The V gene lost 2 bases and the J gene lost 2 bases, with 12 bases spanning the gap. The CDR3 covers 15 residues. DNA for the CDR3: TGTGCCAGCAGTTACCGGAGACTGAGTCAAGAGACCCAGTACTTC. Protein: CASSYRRLSQETQYF.

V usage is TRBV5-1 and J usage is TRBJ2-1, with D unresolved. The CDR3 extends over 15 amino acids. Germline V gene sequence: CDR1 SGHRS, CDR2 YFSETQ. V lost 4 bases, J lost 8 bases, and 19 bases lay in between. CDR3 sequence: CASSGFAGSLDEQFF. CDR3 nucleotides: TGCGCCAGCAGCGGGTTTGCCGGCTCTCTAGATGAGCAGTTCTTC.